This TCR beta chain was identified in a study of blood T cell repertoires in COVID-19. Using immunoSEQ multiplex PCR, the repertoire was profiled, and TCRdb retains in-frame clones only, with some absent. The sample has around 150,000 clones; about four fifths are singletons. This CDR3 has 14 amino acids. The germline CDR1 and CDR2 sequences are MGHRA and YSYEKL. Germline trimming cut 4 bases from V and 7 bases from J; bases unmatched to any gene: 10. Sequencing was performed on peripheral blood. The TCR originated in an older man with acute or convalescent COVID-19. The V call is TRBV4-1, the J call TRBJ2-7; 7 positions agree with TRBD2. The CDR3 DNA reads TGCGCCAGCAGCCCCAAAGGGGAGGGCCGGGAGCAGTACTTC. Encoded protein: CASSPKGEGREQYF.